The clone carrying this TCR beta chain has a handful of counts. Its target is not known. J lost 7 bases, V lost 9 bases, and 8 bases had no gene match. The CDR3 has 13 residues. Per the germline V gene, CDR1 is SNHLY and CDR2 is FYNNEI. Alongside a J-beta primer mix, a sample-barcoded 5' primer served in a second PCR lasting 7 to 11 cycles. A single record per CDR3 protein comes from TCRdb applying MiXCR to the 5' RACE reads. The sample has approximately 880,000 distinct CDR3 sequences, 40% to 60% seen once; the top ten hold around an eighth. The sample originates from a study of blood T cells in healthy people across ages. Study conclusions and caveats: Age brought a roughly linear fall in TCR beta diversity measured per million T cells. Any conclusive comparison of naive versus antigen-experienced cells was prevented by using unsorted PBMCs.

The TCR sequence derives from a young man in good health. The chain joins TRBV2 to TRBJ1-2; 10 nucleotides match TRBD1. Source material: blood. DNA of the CDR3: TGTGCCAGTCCTTCGGGACAGGGGTCTGGCTACACCTTC. Its translation is CASPSGQGSGYTF.